The source of this T cell receptor (beta chain) is a study of blood T cells in healthy people across ages. Deletions cut 4 bases from V and 6 bases from J, with 15 bases between. Per the germline V gene, CDR1 is MGHRA and CDR2 is YSYEKL. CDR3 length: 15 amino acids. Next came a second PCR, run for roughly 6 to 11 cycles, which used a sample-barcoded 5' primer along with a J-beta primer mix. TCRdb analysed the 5' RACE reads with MiXCR anew, one entry per CDR3 protein. Altogether roughly 1,300,000 distinct CDR3 sequences are present, 55% to 75% being singletons, with the ten largest covering 6.5% to 8%. As to this clonotype: The antigen remains unidentified.

Study-level findings and limits: Roughly linear age-related decline in beta diversity appeared, significant by age 40. PBMCs that were unsorted prevented a conclusive naive versus antigen-experienced comparison.

The origin of this receptor is a man between 18 and 35 years old in good health. The gene calls are TRBV4-1 and TRBJ2-2; D possibly corresponds to TRBD2 (6 bases). The material sequenced was blood. CDR3 protein: CASSPRLDVPGELFF. DNA for the CDR3: TGCGCCAGCAGCCCACGACTAGACGTTCCCGGGGAGCTGTTTTTT.